The TCR beta chain described here comes from a study of control samples from healthy donors and cancer patients. Clones were read by immunoSEQ multiplex PCR, and TCRdb kept only the in-frame ones, dropping some. The sample lists about 410,000 clones, about nine tenths occurring once. The receptor comes from a man aged 35 to 55 with head and neck cancer. Sequencing input: PBMCs.

The CDR3 DNA is TGTGCCAGTAGTATAGTGGGGGGACTTCTCTACGAGCAGTACTTC. It codes for CASSIVGGLLYEQYF. V usage is TRBV19 and J usage is TRBJ2-7, with D possibly matching TRBD2 (6 bases). The V end was cut by 1 base, the J end by 3 bases, with 13 bases between. The CDR3 has 15 amino acids. Germline CDR1 is LNHDA and CDR2 is SQIVND (reference sequence).